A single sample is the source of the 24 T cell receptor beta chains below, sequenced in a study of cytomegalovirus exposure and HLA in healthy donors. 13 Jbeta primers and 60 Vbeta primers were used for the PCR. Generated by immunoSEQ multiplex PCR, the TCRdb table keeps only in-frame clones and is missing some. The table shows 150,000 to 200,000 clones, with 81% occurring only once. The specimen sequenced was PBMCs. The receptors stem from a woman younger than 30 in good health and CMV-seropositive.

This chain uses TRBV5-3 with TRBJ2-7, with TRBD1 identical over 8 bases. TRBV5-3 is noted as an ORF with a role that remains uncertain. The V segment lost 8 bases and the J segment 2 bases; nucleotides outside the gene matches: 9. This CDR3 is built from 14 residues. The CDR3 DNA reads TGTGCCAGCAGCCGGACAGGGTCCCCCTACGAGCAGTACTTC. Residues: CASSRTGSPYEQYF.

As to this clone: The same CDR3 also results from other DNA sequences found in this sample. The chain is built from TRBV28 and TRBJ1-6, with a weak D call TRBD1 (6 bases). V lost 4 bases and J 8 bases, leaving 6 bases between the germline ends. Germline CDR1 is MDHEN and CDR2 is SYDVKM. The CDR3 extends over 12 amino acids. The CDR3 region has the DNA TGTGCCAGCAGTTCAGGGGATTCACCCCTCCACTTT. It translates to CASSSGDSPLHF.

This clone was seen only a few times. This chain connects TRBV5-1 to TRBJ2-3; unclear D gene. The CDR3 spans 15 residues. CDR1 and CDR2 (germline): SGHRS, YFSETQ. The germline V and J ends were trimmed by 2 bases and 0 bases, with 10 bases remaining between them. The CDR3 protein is CASSFDTPSTDTQYF. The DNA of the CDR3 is TGCGCCAGCAGCTTTGATACACCTAGCACAGATACGCAGTATTTT.

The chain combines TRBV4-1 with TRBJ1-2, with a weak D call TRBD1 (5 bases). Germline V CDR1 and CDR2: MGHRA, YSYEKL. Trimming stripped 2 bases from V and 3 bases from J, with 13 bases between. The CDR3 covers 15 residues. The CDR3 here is CASSQPRGEDYGYTF. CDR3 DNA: TGCGCCAGCAGCCAACCCCGAGGGGAGGACTATGGCTACACCTTC.

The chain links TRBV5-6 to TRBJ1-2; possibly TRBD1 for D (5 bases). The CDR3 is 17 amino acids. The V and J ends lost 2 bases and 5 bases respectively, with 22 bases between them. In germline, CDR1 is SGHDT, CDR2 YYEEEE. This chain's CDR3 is CASSLQYGFRGIYGYTF. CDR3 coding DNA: TGTGCCAGCAGCTTACAATACGGTTTTCGGGGGATATATGGCTACACCTTC.

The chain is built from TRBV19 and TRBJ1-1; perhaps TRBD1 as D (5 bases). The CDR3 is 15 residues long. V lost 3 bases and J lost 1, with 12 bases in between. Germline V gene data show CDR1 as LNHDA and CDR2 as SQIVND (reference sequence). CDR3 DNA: TGTGCCAGTAGTATCTCGCCAGGGCCGAACACTGAAGCTTTCTTT. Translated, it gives CASSISPGPNTEAFF.

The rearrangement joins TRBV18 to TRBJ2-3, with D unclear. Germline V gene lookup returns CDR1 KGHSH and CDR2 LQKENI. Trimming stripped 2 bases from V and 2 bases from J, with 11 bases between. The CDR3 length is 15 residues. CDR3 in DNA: TGTGCCAGCTCACCAATCGGCGGAGACACAGATACGCAGTATTTT. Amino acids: CASSPIGGDTDTQYF.

CDR3 bases: TGTGCCAGCAGCCGGACAGCTTCGGGCTATGGCTACACCTTC. Amino acid sequence: CASSRTASGYGYTF. The chain uses TRBV28 and TRBJ1-2; perhaps TRBD1 as D (6 bases). Germline V gives CDR1 MDHEN, CDR2 SYDVKM. The V gene lost 6 bases and the J gene lost 4 bases, with 15 bases spanning the gap. The CDR3 has 14 residues.

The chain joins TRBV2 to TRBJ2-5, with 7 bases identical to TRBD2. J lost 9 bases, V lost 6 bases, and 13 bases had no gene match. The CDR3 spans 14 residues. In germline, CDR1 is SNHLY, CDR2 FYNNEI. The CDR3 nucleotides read TGTGCCAGCAGGGGGGAGGGGCCCTTGGGGCCCCAGTACTTC. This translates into CASRGEGPLGPQYF.

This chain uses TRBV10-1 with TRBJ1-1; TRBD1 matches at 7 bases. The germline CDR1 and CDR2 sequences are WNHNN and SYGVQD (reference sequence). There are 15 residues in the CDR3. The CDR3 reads CPNRDPMGQRTEAFF. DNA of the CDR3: TGCCCCAACCGGGACCCGATGGGACAGCGGACTGAAGCTTTCTTT.

The CDR3 DNA is TGTGCCAGCAGCGTAGGACTAGACCCCATGGAGACCCAGTACTTC. It yields the protein CASSVGLDPMETQYF. This chain joins TRBV9 and TRBJ2-5, with a weak D call TRBD2 (6 bases). Trimming took 0 bases from V and 5 from J, leaving 14 bases between them. The CDR3 runs 15 residues. The germline gives CDR1 SGDLS, CDR2 YYNGEE.

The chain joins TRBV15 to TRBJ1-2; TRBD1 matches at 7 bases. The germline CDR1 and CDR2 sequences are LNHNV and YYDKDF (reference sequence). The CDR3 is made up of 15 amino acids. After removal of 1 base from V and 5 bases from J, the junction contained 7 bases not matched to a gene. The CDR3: CATSRVVGTAYGYTF. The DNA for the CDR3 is TGTGCCACCAGCAGAGTAGTAGGGACAGCGTATGGCTACACCTTC.

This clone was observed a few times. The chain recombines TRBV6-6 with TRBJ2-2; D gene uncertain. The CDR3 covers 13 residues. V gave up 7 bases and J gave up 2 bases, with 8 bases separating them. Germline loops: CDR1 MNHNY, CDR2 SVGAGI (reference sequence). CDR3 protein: CASTRGNTGELFF. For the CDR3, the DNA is TGTGCCAGCACCAGAGGAAACACCGGGGAGCTGTTTTTT.

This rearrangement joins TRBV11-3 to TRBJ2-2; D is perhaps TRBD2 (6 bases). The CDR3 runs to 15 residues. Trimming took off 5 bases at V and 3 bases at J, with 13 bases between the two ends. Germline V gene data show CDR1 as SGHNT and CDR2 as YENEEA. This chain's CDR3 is CASSPWAGHTGELFF. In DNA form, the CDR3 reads TGTGCCAGCAGCCCATGGGCGGGACACACCGGGGAGCTGTTTTTT.

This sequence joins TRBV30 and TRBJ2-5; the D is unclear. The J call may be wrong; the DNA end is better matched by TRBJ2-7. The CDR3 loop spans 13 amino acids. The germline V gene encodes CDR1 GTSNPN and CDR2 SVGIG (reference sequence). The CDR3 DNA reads TGTGCCTGGAGAACACAGAATCCCTACGAGCAGTACTTC. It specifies CAWRTQNPYEQYF.

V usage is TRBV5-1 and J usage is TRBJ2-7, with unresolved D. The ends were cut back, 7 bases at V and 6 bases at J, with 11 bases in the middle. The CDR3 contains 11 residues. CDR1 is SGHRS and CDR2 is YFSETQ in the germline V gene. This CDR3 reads CASGDIGEQYF. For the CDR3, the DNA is TGCGCCAGCGGCGACATAGGCGAGCAGTACTTC.

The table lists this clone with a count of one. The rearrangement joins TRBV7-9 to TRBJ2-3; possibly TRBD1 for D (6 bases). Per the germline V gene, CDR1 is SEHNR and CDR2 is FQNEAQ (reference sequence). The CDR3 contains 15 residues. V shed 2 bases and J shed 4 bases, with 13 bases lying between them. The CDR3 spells CASSLRDQGPDTQYF. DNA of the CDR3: TGTGCCAGCAGCTTAAGGGACCAGGGGCCAGATACGCAGTATTTT.

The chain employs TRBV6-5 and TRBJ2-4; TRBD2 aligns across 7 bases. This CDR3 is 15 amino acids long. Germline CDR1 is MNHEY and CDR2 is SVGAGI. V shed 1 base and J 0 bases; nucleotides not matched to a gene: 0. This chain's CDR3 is CASSYLAGAKNIQYF. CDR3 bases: TGTGCCAGCAGTTACTTAGCGGGAGCCAAAAACATTCAGTACTTC.

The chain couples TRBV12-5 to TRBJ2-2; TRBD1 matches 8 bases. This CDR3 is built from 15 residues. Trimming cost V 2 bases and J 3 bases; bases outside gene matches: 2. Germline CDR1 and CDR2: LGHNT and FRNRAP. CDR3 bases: TGTGCTAGTGGTTTGCAGGGGGCGGACACCGGGGAGCTGTTTTTT. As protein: CASGLQGADTGELFF.

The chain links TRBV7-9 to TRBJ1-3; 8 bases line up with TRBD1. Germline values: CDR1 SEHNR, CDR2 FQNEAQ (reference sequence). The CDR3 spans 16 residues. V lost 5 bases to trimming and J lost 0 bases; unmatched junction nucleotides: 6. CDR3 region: CASSAYRGSSGNTIYF. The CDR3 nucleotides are TGTGCCAGCAGCGCCTACAGGGGGAGCTCTGGAAACACCATATATTTT.

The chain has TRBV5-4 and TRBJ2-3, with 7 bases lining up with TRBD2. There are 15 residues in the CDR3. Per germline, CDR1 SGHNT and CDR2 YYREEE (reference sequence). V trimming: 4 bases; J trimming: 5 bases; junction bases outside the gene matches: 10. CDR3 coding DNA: TGTGCCAGCAGCGCAACTAGCGTCACGGAAGATACGCAGTATTTT. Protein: CASSATSVTEDTQYF.

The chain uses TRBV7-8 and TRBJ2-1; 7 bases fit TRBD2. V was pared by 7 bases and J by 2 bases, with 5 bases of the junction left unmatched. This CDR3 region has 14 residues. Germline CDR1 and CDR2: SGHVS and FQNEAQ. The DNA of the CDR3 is TGTGCCAGCAATCCCGGGGGGACCTACAATGAGCAGTTCTTC. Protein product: CASNPGGTYNEQFF.

Here the CDR3 reads CASSSSPASGGSNTGELFF. The CDR3 DNA reads TGTGCCAGCAGCTCCTCCCCAGCTAGCGGGGGATCGAACACCGGGGAGCTGTTTTTT. This chain uses TRBV13 with TRBJ2-2, with 10 bases lining up with TRBD2. Germline CDR1 and CDR2: PRHDT and FYEKMQ (reference sequence). This CDR3 is built from 19 residues. J gave up 0 bases and V 4 bases, and 11 bases lay outside the gene matches.

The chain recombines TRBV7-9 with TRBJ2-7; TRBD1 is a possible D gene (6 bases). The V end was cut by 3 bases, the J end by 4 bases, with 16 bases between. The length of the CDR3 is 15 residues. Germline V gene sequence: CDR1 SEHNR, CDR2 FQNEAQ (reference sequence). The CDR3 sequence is CASSFQTGLHYEQYF. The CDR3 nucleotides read TGTGCCAGCAGCTTCCAGACAGGCCTCCATTACGAGCAGTACTTC. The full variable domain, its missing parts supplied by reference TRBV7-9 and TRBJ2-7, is DTGVSQNPRHKITKRGQNVTFRCDPISEHNRLYWYRQTLGQGPEFLTYFQNEAQLEKSRLLSDRFSAERPKGSFSTLEIQRTEQGDSAMYLCASSFQTGLHYEQYFGPGTRLTVT.